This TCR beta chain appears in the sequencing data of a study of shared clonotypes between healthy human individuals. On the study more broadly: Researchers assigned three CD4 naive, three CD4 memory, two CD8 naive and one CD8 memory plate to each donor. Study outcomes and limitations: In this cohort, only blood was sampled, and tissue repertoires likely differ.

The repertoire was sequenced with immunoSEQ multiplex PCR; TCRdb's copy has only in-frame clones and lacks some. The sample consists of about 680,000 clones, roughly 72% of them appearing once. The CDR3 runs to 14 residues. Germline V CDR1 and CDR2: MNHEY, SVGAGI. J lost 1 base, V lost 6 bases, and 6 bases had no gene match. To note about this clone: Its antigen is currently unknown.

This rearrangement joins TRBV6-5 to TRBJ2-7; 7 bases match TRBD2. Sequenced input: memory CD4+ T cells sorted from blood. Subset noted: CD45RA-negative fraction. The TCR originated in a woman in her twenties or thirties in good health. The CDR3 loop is CASRRVAGSYEQYF. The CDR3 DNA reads TGTGCCAGCAGAAGGGTAGCGGGTTCCTACGAGCAGTACTTC.